A selection of T cell receptor beta chains follows, all from one sample in a study of radiation and T cells in renal cell carcinoma. Profiled with immunoSEQ multiplex PCR; TCRdb holds only in-frame clones, not every one. Among about 77,000 clones listed, around four fifths were seen once. Sequencing was performed on blood, taken from a patient whose treatment included radiotherapy and nephrectomy. These TCRs come from a woman aged 60 to 75 with renal cell carcinoma. Each CDR3 is given with its conserved first and last residue. The D gene is left open where the match is weak. Part of the rows lack a size; the others show once, few, many or a class for expanded clones.

V gene: TRBV11-3
D gene: NA
J gene: TRBJ2-5
clone size: NA
CDR3 protein: CASSLGETQYF
CDR3 DNA: TGTGCCAGCAGCCTGGGGGAGACCCAGTACTTC

V gene: TRBV7-9
D gene: TRBD1
J gene: TRBJ2-6
clone size: NA
CDR3 protein: CASSLTGGSGANVLTF
CDR3 DNA: TGTGCCAGCAGCCTGACAGGGGGCTCTGGGGCCAACGTCCTGACTTTC

V gene: TRBV7-2
D gene: TRBD1
J gene: TRBJ2-7
clone size: NA
CDR3 protein: CASSLEQGVSYEQYF
CDR3 DNA: TGTGCCAGCAGCTTAGAACAGGGGGTTTCCTACGAGCAGTACTTC

V gene: TRBV2
D gene: NA
J gene: TRBJ1-5
clone size: once
CDR3 protein: CASTLRPGAKQPQHF
CDR3 DNA: TGTGCCAGCACGCTTCGTCCGGGGGCGAAGCAGCCCCAGCATTTT

V gene: TRBV6-5
D gene: TRBD1
J gene: TRBJ2-1
clone size: NA
CDR3 protein: CASSSLGQVAYNEQFF
CDR3 DNA: TGTGCCAGCAGTTCCCTCGGACAGGTCGCCTACAATGAGCAGTTCTTC

V gene: TRBV9
D gene: TRBD2
J gene: TRBJ2-5
clone size: NA
CDR3 protein: CASSSDSGATQYF
CDR3 DNA: TGTGCCAGCAGCTCCGACAGCGGGGCGACCCAGTACTTC

V gene: TRBV27
D gene: NA
J gene: TRBJ2-1
clone size: NA
CDR3 protein: CASTLQGRLNEQFF
CDR3 DNA: TGTGCCAGCACCCTTCAGGGACGCCTCAATGAGCAGTTCTTC

V gene: TRBV28
D gene: NA
J gene: TRBJ1-5
clone size: NA
CDR3 protein: CASSSLGGDNQPQHF
CDR3 DNA: TGTGCCAGCAGTTCCCTTGGCGGGGACAATCAGCCCCAGCATTTT

V gene: TRBV4-3
D gene: TRBD2
J gene: TRBJ2-3
clone size: once
CDR3 protein: CASSQELAGGPSKTFPDTQYF
CDR3 DNA: TGCGCCAGCAGCCAAGAACTAGCGGGAGGGCCATCAAAAACCTTCCCAGATACGCAGTATTTT

V gene: TRBV29-1
D gene: TRBD1
J gene: TRBJ1-1
clone size: few
CDR3 protein: CSVGWGQGNTEAFF
CDR3 DNA: TGCAGCGTTGGGTGGGGACAGGGGAACACTGAAGCTTTCTTT

V gene: TRBV4-2
D gene: TRBD1
J gene: TRBJ1-2
clone size: once
CDR3 protein: CASSQEDREDYGYTF
CDR3 DNA: TGTGCCAGCAGCCAAGAAGACAGGGAGGACTATGGCTACACCTTC

V gene: TRBV6-5
D gene: NA
J gene: TRBJ1-2
clone size: few
CDR3 protein: CARVRESPDGYTF
CDR3 DNA: TGTGCCCGGGTTCGGGAGTCCCCCGATGGCTACACCTTC

V gene: TRBV7-9
D gene: TRBD2
J gene: TRBJ2-3
clone size: NA
CDR3 protein: CASSLAYRTSTVDTQYF
CDR3 DNA: TGTGCCAGCAGCTTAGCATACAGGACTAGCACCGTAGATACGCAGTATTTT

V gene: TRBV7-2
D gene: NA
J gene: TRBJ2-2
clone size: NA
CDR3 protein: CASSLIGTGELFF
CDR3 DNA: TGTGCCAGCAGCTTAATCGGTACCGGGGAGCTGTTTTTT

V gene: TRBV9
D gene: NA
J gene: TRBJ2-1
clone size: NA
CDR3 protein: CASSPGSSYNEQFF
CDR3 DNA: TGTGCCAGCAGCCCCGGGAGCTCCTACAATGAGCAGTTCTTC

V gene: TRBV28
D gene: NA
J gene: TRBJ2-3
clone size: NA
CDR3 protein: CASRGQITDTQYF
CDR3 DNA: TGTGCCAGCAGAGGCCAGATCACAGATACGCAGTATTTT

V gene: TRBV5-1
D gene: NA
J gene: TRBJ1-1
clone size: NA
CDR3 protein: CASSRGSRDTEAFF
CDR3 DNA: TGCGCCAGCAGCAGGGGATCCCGGGACACTGAAGCTTTCTTT

V gene: TRBV18
D gene: TRBD1
J gene: TRBJ2-3
clone size: NA
CDR3 protein: CASPTGSTDTQYF
CDR3 DNA: TGTGCCAGCCCGACAGGGAGCACAGATACGCAGTATTTT

V gene: TRBV11-3
D gene: TRBD1
J gene: TRBJ2-2
clone size: NA
CDR3 protein: CASSPRRGTGENTGELFF
CDR3 DNA: TGTGCCAGCAGCCCCAGAAGGGGAACAGGGGAAAACACCGGGGAGCTGTTTTTT

V gene: TRBV30
D gene: NA
J gene: TRBJ1-1
clone size: few
CDR3 protein: CASISRVYAEAFF
CDR3 DNA: TGTGCCAGTATATCCAGGGTTTACGCTGAAGCTTTCTTT

V gene: TRBV28
D gene: TRBD2
J gene: TRBJ2-7
clone size: NA
CDR3 protein: CASSRPLAVSYEQYF
CDR3 DNA: TGTGCCAGCAGTCGCCCCCTAGCGGTCTCCTACGAGCAGTACTTC

V gene: TRBV11-2
D gene: NA
J gene: TRBJ2-5
clone size: few
CDR3 protein: CASTQMGETQYF
CDR3 DNA: TGTGCCAGCACCCAGATGGGGGAGACCCAGTACTTC

V gene: TRBV6-1
D gene: NA
J gene: TRBJ1-5
clone size: NA
CDR3 protein: CASSEGARWQPQHF
CDR3 DNA: TGTGCCAGCAGTGAGGGGGCGAGATGGCAGCCCCAGCATTTT

V gene: TRBV9
D gene: TRBD1
J gene: TRBJ2-5
clone size: NA
CDR3 protein: CASSSQTGDVGETQYF
CDR3 DNA: TGTGCCAGCAGCTCCCAGACAGGGGATGTGGGAGAGACCCAGTACTTC

V gene: TRBV30
D gene: NA
J gene: TRBJ1-3
clone size: NA
CDR3 protein: CAWLRHSGNTIYF
CDR3 DNA: TGTGCCTGGCTTCGACATTCTGGAAACACCATATATTTT

V gene: TRBV6-1
D gene: TRBD1
J gene: TRBJ1-2
clone size: NA
CDR3 protein: CASNKQGYYGYTF
CDR3 DNA: TGTGCCAGCAACAAACAGGGGTACTATGGCTACACCTTC

V gene: TRBV6-1
D gene: NA
J gene: TRBJ1-3
clone size: once
CDR3 protein: CASSALSIGAGNTIYF
CDR3 DNA: TGTGCCAGCAGTGCCCTCAGTATTGGGGCTGGAAACACCATATATTTT

V gene: TRBV10-1
D gene: TRBD1
J gene: TRBJ1-1
clone size: few
CDR3 protein: CASSLTGGMTEAFF
CDR3 DNA: TGCGCCAGCAGTTTAACAGGGGGGATGACTGAAGCTTTCTTT

V gene: TRBV4-1
D gene: TRBD2
J gene: TRBJ2-1
clone size: NA
CDR3 protein: CASSQDRAGDGEQFF
CDR3 DNA: TGCGCCAGCAGCCAAGATCGCGCGGGGGACGGTGAGCAGTTCTTC

V gene: TRBV19
D gene: NA
J gene: TRBJ2-5
clone size: once
CDR3 protein: CASSILDSAETQYF
CDR3 DNA: TGTGCCAGTAGTATATTGGACTCAGCGGAGACCCAGTACTTC

V gene: TRBV28
D gene: NA
J gene: TRBJ1-1
clone size: NA
CDR3 protein: CASSLGNTEAFF
CDR3 DNA: TGTGCCAGCAGCTTAGGTAACACTGAAGCTTTCTTT

V gene: TRBV19
D gene: TRBD2
J gene: TRBJ2-1
clone size: NA
CDR3 protein: CASSIVTSDSYNEQFF
CDR3 DNA: TGTGCCAGTAGTATAGTGACTAGCGACTCCTACAATGAGCAGTTCTTC

V gene: TRBV6-6
D gene: NA
J gene: TRBJ2-5
clone size: NA
CDR3 protein: CASSYSIAGTQYF
CDR3 DNA: TGTGCCAGCAGTTACTCGATCGCGGGAACCCAGTACTTC

V gene: TRBV6-5
D gene: NA
J gene: TRBJ2-7
clone size: NA
CDR3 protein: CASTKADRGPYEQYF
CDR3 DNA: TGTGCCAGCACCAAGGCAGACCGAGGTCCCTACGAGCAGTACTTC

V gene: TRBV2
D gene: NA
J gene: TRBJ1-6
clone size: NA
CDR3 protein: CASRENQGFNSPLHF
CDR3 DNA: TGTGCCAGCAGGGAAAACCAGGGATTTAATTCACCCCTCCACTTT

V gene: TRBV12-2
D gene: NA
J gene: TRBJ1-1
clone size: NA
CDR3 protein: CASRFKTPDRGQRRTEAFF
CDR3 DNA: TGTGCAAGTCGCTTCAAAACCCCGGACAGGGGGCAGAGGAGGACTGAAGCTTTCTTT